This TCR beta chain derives from a study of blood T cell repertoires in COVID-19. Whole-study context: Collection of acute and convalescent COVID-19 samples took place in the United States, Italy and Spain. T cells, B-cell-depleted T cells, or PBMCs supplied cDNA or gDNA.

In the source study's methods: It was from reference gene primer amplification that nucleated cell counts were estimated. Sequencing used immunoSEQ multiplex PCR; TCRdb keeps in-frame clones, though not all of them. Clone size and V and J calls were adopted from that table, with D and trimming inferred from the DNA. The sample shows 45,000 to 65,000 clones, roughly 84% of them seen only once. V dropped 2 bases and J dropped 5 bases, with 12 bases sitting between them. CDR3 length: 14 amino acids. Per the germline V gene, CDR1 is LGHDT and CDR2 is YNNKEL (reference sequence). The sample taken for sequencing was peripheral blood. The chain links TRBV3-1 (or the pseudogene TRBV3-2) to TRBJ1-1; weak D call: TRBD1 (5 bases). The clonotype was recovered from a man at least 80 years old in a cohort sampled during active COVID-19. CDR3 DNA: TGTGCCAGCAGCCAACCTTACAAGGGGACTGAAGCTTTCTTT. Its translation: CASSQPYKGTEAFF.